The 20 T cell receptor beta chains given below trace back to one sample, sequenced in a study of patients and donors after allogeneic stem cell transplantation. A single record per CDR3 protein comes from TCRdb applying MiXCR to the RT-PCR reads. The profile shows approximately 88,000 distinct CDR3 sequences, 5% of them singletons. The sequenced material came from blood, either unsorted or a sorted T cell fraction (not recorded which). These receptors all stem from a human donor who was either an allogeneic HSCT recipient or a stem cell or donor lymphocyte infusion donor (not recorded which). It is not recorded whose cells these are; they may come from a transplant donor.

This clonotype was seen many times. The chain carries TRBV7-2 and TRBJ2-7; no reliable D call. The germline gives CDR1 SGHTA, CDR2 FQGNSA. The CDR3 length is 15 residues. V shed 1 base and J shed 0 bases, with 10 bases lying between them. This CDR3 is CASSLESTSSYEQYF. DNA for the CDR3: TGTGCCAGCAGCTTAGAGTCCACTTCCTCCTACGAGCAGTACTTC.

Concerning this clonotype itself: The CDR3 does not close with the conserved phenylalanine or tryptophan, likely indicating a read error. This chain links TRBV4-2 with TRBJ1-2; possible D gene TRBD1, 5 bases. The V end was cut by 8 bases, the J end by 3 bases, with 16 bases between. The CDR3 runs 14 residues. Germline loops: CDR1 LGHNA, CDR2 YNFKEQ. DNA for the CDR3: TGTGCCAGCTCTCTGACAGAGGGAGACTATGGCTACACCCTC. Its translation is CASSLTEGDYGYTL.

This clonotype showed up many times. This rearrangement joins TRBV10-2 to TRBJ2-7, with TRBD2 identical over 9 bases. Per germline, CDR1 WSHSY and CDR2 SAAADI. J gave up 3 bases and V 2 bases, and 14 bases lay outside the gene matches. CDR3 length: 18 amino acids. The CDR3 sequence: CASSEPIGGSGGVYEQYF. As DNA, the CDR3 is TGCGCCAGCAGTGAGCCCATCGGGGGTAGCGGGGGAGTCTACGAGCAGTACTTC.

This clonotype appeared many times. The rearrangement uses TRBV7-6 and TRBJ2-7; 9 positions agree with TRBD1. The CDR3 has 17 amino acids. The ends lost 2 bases at V and 4 bases at J; junction bases unmatched: 12. Germline CDR1 reads SGHVS; CDR2 reads FNYEAQ. CDR3 DNA: TGTGCCAGCAGCTTACTGGACAGGGGACCTACTACTTACGAGCAGTACTTC. It codes for CASSLLDRGPTTYEQYF.

The sample holds many counts of this clonotype. The CDR3 sequence is CATSTGGSTDTQYF. CDR3 DNA sequence: TGTGCCACATCGACAGGGGGCAGCACAGATACGCAGTATTTT. The chain has TRBV24-1 and TRBJ2-3; 10 positions match TRBD1. Trimming at V came to 10 bases and at J to 0 bases, leaving 3 bases not matched to a gene. The CDR3 covers 14 residues. Germline lookup yields CDR1 KGHDR and CDR2 SFDVKD.

This clonotype was seen at least ten times. The rearrangement links TRBV9 to TRBJ1-4; possibly TRBD1 for D (5 bases). The germline gives CDR1 SGDLS, CDR2 YYNGEE. Trimming shortened V by 0 bases and J by 8 bases, and 14 bases separated the two germline ends. The CDR3 contains 15 residues. The CDR3 coding sequence is TGTGCCAGCAGCGTAGACCCAGGGTTTGGGGAAAAACTGTTTTTT. Amino acid sequence: CASSVDPGFGEKLFF.

In its sample, this clonotype was seen many times. The V call is TRBV7-9, the J call TRBJ2-1, with D unclear. The germline CDR1 and CDR2 sequences are SEHNR and FQNEAQ (reference sequence). This CDR3 region has 15 residues. The V gene lost 5 bases and the J gene lost 5 bases, with 16 bases spanning the gap. The CDR3 protein is CASSPYAVPNNEQFF. Written as DNA, the CDR3 is TGTGCCAGCAGCCCCTACGCCGTTCCGAACAATGAGCAGTTCTTC.

This clonotype appeared many times. The chain carries TRBV27 and TRBJ2-1; TRBD2 agrees at 7 bases. The CDR3 extends over 16 amino acids. Germline trimming cut 6 bases from V and 0 bases from J; bases unmatched to any gene: 8. Germline values: CDR1 MNHEY, CDR2 SMNVEV (reference sequence). The CDR3 region has the DNA TGTGCCAGCAGCTCACAGCGGGGTAGCTCCTACAATGAGCAGTTCTTC. Translated: CASSSQRGSSYNEQFF.

This clonotype has only a few counts. V gene TRBV6-1 combines with J gene TRBJ2-6; tentative D call: TRBD1 (7 bases). The CDR3 covers 17 residues. Germline V lookup: CDR1 MNHNS, CDR2 SASEGT. The V end lost 6 bases, the J end lost 3 bases, and 18 bases lay between the germline ends. Here the CDR3 reads CASSQSGGHGGANVLTF. The CDR3 nucleotides read TGTGCCAGCAGCCAGTCAGGGGGGCATGGTGGGGCCAACGTCCTGACTTTC.

The sample holds many counts of this clonotype. The V gene is TRBV29-1, the J gene TRBJ2-3, with D perhaps TRBD2 (6 bases). Germline V gene data show CDR1 as SQVTM and CDR2 as ANQGSEA. The CDR3 runs 14 residues. The V gene lost 4 bases and the J gene lost 5 bases, with 16 bases spanning the gap. The CDR3 is CSVGPGVDLDTQYF. For the CDR3, the DNA is TGCAGCGTTGGCCCGGGGGTAGACTTAGATACGCAGTATTTT.

This clonotype was seen at least ten times. The chain employs TRBV6-5 and TRBJ2-1; no reliable D call. The CDR3 totals 14 residues. Germline CDR1 and CDR2: MNHEY and SVGAGI. Trimming took off 0 bases at V and 3 bases at J, with 6 bases between the two ends. CDR3 protein: CASSYSRVYNEQFF. CDR3 coding DNA: TGTGCCAGCAGTTACTCCCGAGTCTACAATGAGCAGTTCTTC.

This rearrangement joins TRBV5-1 to TRBJ1-2, with 8 bases lining up with TRBD1. Trimming cost V 4 bases and J 5 bases; bases outside gene matches: 10. The CDR3 has 15 amino acids. Germline CDR1 reads SGHRS; CDR2 reads YFSETQ. The CDR3 loop is CASSARSRGRYGYTF. The CDR3 DNA follows: TGCGCCAGCAGCGCCCGATCCAGGGGGCGTTATGGCTACACCTTC.

There are a few counts of this clonotype. The rearrangement joins TRBV7-3 to TRBJ2-1, with D unresolved. Deletions cut 0 bases from V and 5 bases from J, with 5 bases between. CDR1 and CDR2 from the germline V gene are SGHTA and FQGTGA. CDR3 length: 13 residues. This CDR3 is CASSLTVDNEQFF. The CDR3 DNA follows: TGTGCCAGCAGCTTAACTGTCGACAATGAGCAGTTCTTC.

Note on this clonotype: A much larger clone lies one base from this, so it may be a read error. This chain connects TRBV6-6 to TRBJ2-2; D is unresolved. CDR1 MNHNY and CDR2 SVGAGI come from the germline V gene (reference sequence). This CDR3 contains 13 residues. V lost 4 bases and J lost 1, with 4 bases in between. In nucleotides, the CDR3 is TGTGCCAGCAGTTGCTTGAACACCGGGGAGCTGTTTTTT. Translating gives CASSCLNTGELFF.

This clonotype was seen at least ten times. The chain has TRBV12-3 or TRBV12-4 and TRBJ1-2; possible D gene TRBD1, 5 bases. There are 14 residues in the CDR3. The V end was cut by 3 bases, the J end by 3 bases, with 11 bases between. CDR3 nucleotide sequence: TGTGCCAGCAGTTTCGGACATTTATACTATGGCTACACCTTC. Translating it yields CASSFGHLYYGYTF.

Ten or more counts support this clonotype. The chain uses TRBV2 and TRBJ1-6; D uncertain. The germline V gene has CDR1 SNHLY and CDR2 FYNNEI. The CDR3 loop spans 14 amino acids. V was clipped by 7 bases and J by 9 bases, with 16 bases between them. CDR3 protein: CASTLALISSPLHF. In nucleotides, the CDR3 is TGTGCCAGCACTTTAGCCCTAATAAGTTCACCCCTCCACTTT.

This clonotype was detected a few times. V gene TRBV27 combines with J gene TRBJ2-5; perhaps TRBD2 as D (5 bases). CDR1 is MNHEY, CDR2 SMNVEV, per germline (reference sequence). V gave up 6 bases and J gave up 4 bases, with 9 bases separating them. The CDR3 has 12 residues. The CDR3 nucleotides are TGTGCCAGCAGCCCCGCGGGAGAGACCCAGTACTTC. Its translation is CASSPAGETQYF.

This clonotype occurred many times. V usage is TRBV20-1 and J usage is TRBJ2-1, with a weak D call TRBD2 (6 bases). The V and J ends lost 3 bases and 9 bases respectively, with 9 bases between them. The germline V gene has CDR1 DFQATT and CDR2 SNEGSKA (reference sequence). The CDR3 runs to 11 residues. The CDR3 nucleotides are TGCAGTGCTAGCGTCGGGAGTGAGCAGTTCTTC. Its protein is CSASVGSEQFF.

There are many counts of this clonotype. The gene calls are TRBV5-1 and TRBJ2-7; D ambiguous. The CDR3 covers 11 residues. Germline V gene sequence: CDR1 SGHRS, CDR2 YFSETQ. The germline V and J ends were trimmed by 5 bases and 4 bases, with 7 bases remaining between them. The CDR3, as DNA: TGCGCCAGCAGTTCCGAGTACGAGCAGTACTTC. It encodes CASSSEYEQYF.

This clonotype has ten or more counts. J is TRBJ1-3 and V is TRBV10-3; no firm D call. Germline CDR1 and CDR2: ENHRY and SYGVKD. V was cut by 0 bases and J by 0 bases, with 9 bases left in between. The CDR3 is 16 residues long. The CDR3 DNA reads TGTGCCATCAGTGAGTCTGAGAGGGCCTCTGGAAACACCATATATTTT. This translates into CAISESERASGNTIYF.